The sequence of this T cell receptor (beta chain) was determined in a study of beta chain features in type 1 diabetes. Study as a whole: Healthy donors, compared against patients, showed similar age, gender and cell yields.

Donors underwent one heparinised blood draw, 90 to 150 mL on average. All of the sorted populations showed purity greater than 98%. V lost 7 bases and J 6 bases, leaving 13 bases between the germline ends. CDR3 length equals 12 residues. Germline V gene lookup returns CDR1 MDHEN and CDR2 SYDVKM. Study-level points and caveats: For Type 1 diabetes patients, all four CD4+ subsets carried TCRB CDR3s that were moderately but significantly shorter.

Every isolated RNA sample was fully reverse transcribed, so sequencing captured expressed TCRB transcripts. Libraries were prepared by immunoSEQ multiplex PCR; TCRdb keeps only in-frame clonotypes and omits some of them. The sample includes a few hundred thousand clones, about 10% of them seen just once. This clone showed up just a few times. Its antigen is unknown. Sequencing used central memory CD4+ T cells from blood. This TCR was recovered from a man aged 25 to 40 with type 1 diabetes. The chain joins TRBV28 to TRBJ2-7; D might be TRBD1 (6 bases). The CDR3 loop reads CASTSLQGEQYF. Here the CDR3 DNA reads TGTGCCAGCACCTCTTTACAGGGCGAGCAGTACTTC. The variable domain in full, with the rest retrieved from reference TRBV28 and TRBJ2-7, is DVKVTQSSRYLVKRTGEKVFLECVQDMDHENMFWYRQDPGLGLRLIYFSYDVKMKEKGDIPEGYSVSREKKERFSLILESASTNQTSMYLCASTSLQGEQYFGPGTRLTVT.